This is a list of T cell receptor beta chains from one sample in a study of HIV-infected patients and healthy controls. TCRdb recomputed calls from the 5' RACE reads with MiXCR, one row per CDR3 protein. The profile shows 60,000 to 70,000 distinct CDR3 sequences, roughly a fifth of them singletons. Sequenced input: CD4+ T cells from blood. All receptors come from a human donor in good health. Each CDR3 is given with its conserved first and last residue. Fields, in order: D gene, CDR3 length, J gene, V gene, clone size, CDR3 DNA, CDR3 protein. The D gene is left open where the match is weak. Some rows mark clone size as missing; the rest say once, few, many or name a class of expanded clone.

d_gene: TRBD1; len: 17; j_gene: TRBJ1-3; v_gene: TRBV7-9; abundance: few; CDR3nt: TGTGCCAGCAGCTTAGGGGCGACAGGGGCCGATGTAAACACCATATATTTT; CDR3aa: CASSLGATGADVNTIYF
d_gene: TRBD1; len: 16; j_gene: TRBJ1-4; v_gene: TRBV6-1; abundance: few; CDR3nt: TGTGCCAGCAGTGAAACCGGGACAGTTGGTAATGAAAAACTGTTTTTT; CDR3aa: CASSETGTVGNEKLFF
d_gene: -; len: 16; j_gene: TRBJ1-6; v_gene: TRBV13; abundance: -; CDR3nt: TGTGCCAGCAGCTTAGCGGGCAGGGGACGAAATTCACCCCTCCACTTT; CDR3aa: CASSLAGRGRNSPLHF
d_gene: -; len: 15; j_gene: TRBJ2-7; v_gene: TRBV6-5; abundance: -; CDR3nt: TGTGCCAGCAGTTACTCATTGGGGGAGAGTCGCGAGCAGTACTTC; CDR3aa: CASSYSLGESREQYF
d_gene: -; len: 13; j_gene: TRBJ1-5; v_gene: TRBV30; abundance: -; CDR3nt: TGTGCCTGGAGTGTAATGGAGGGCCAGCCCCAGCATTTT; CDR3aa: CAWSVMEGQPQHF
d_gene: -; len: 15; j_gene: TRBJ1-6; v_gene: TRBV12-3/TRBV12-4; abundance: many; CDR3nt: TGTGCCAGCAGTTTGGACAGCTCCTATAATTCACCCCTCCACTTT; CDR3aa: CASSLDSSYNSPLHF
d_gene: -; len: 15; j_gene: TRBJ1-6; v_gene: TRBV3-1; abundance: many; CDR3nt: TGTGCCAGCAGCCAAGATCGGGCTGATAATTCACCCCTCCACTTT; CDR3aa: CASSQDRADNSPLHF
d_gene: -; len: 16; j_gene: TRBJ1-5; v_gene: TRBV2; abundance: -; CDR3nt: TGTGCCAGCCGGGGCCCAACCGTCAATAGCAATCAGCCCCAGCATTTT; CDR3aa: CASRGPTVNSNQPQHF
d_gene: -; len: 16; j_gene: TRBJ2-3; v_gene: TRBV12-3/TRBV12-4; abundance: many; CDR3nt: TGTGCCAGCAGGGGACAGGGCGGGGGGATCACAGATACGCAGTATTTT; CDR3aa: CASRGQGGGITDTQYF
d_gene: -; len: 15; j_gene: TRBJ2-7; v_gene: TRBV6-5; abundance: -; CDR3nt: TGTGCCAGCAGTTACTCCGGGGTCAGGGTGTACGAGCAGTACTTC; CDR3aa: CASSYSGVRVYEQYF
d_gene: TRBD2; len: 13; j_gene: TRBJ2-1; v_gene: TRBV7-9; abundance: few; CDR3nt: TGTGCCAGCAGCTGGACTAGCGGGGAGGAGCAGTTCTTC; CDR3aa: CASSWTSGEEQFF
d_gene: -; len: 16; j_gene: TRBJ1-1; v_gene: TRBV20-1; abundance: few; CDR3nt: TGCAGTGCTAGAGTTGCAGATGGGGCTCCGAACACTGAAGCTTTCTTT; CDR3aa: CSARVADGAPNTEAFF
d_gene: -; len: 15; j_gene: TRBJ1-5; v_gene: TRBV20-1; abundance: many; CDR3nt: TGCAGTGCTAGAGGCGGTCCCGGTTCCAATCAGCCCCAGCATTTT; CDR3aa: CSARGGPGSNQPQHF
d_gene: -; len: 14; j_gene: TRBJ2-2; v_gene: TRBV5-1; abundance: -; CDR3nt: TGCGCCAGCTGCAATAGGACGAACACCGGGGAGCTGTTTTTT; CDR3aa: CASCNRTNTGELFF
d_gene: -; len: 13; j_gene: TRBJ1-2; v_gene: TRBV10-3; abundance: many; CDR3nt: TGTGCCATCAGACAAACAGGGAACTATGGCTACACCTTC; CDR3aa: CAIRQTGNYGYTF
d_gene: -; len: 13; j_gene: TRBJ1-1; v_gene: TRBV2; abundance: many; CDR3nt: TGTGCCAGCAGTGCGGACAGGAACACTGAAGCTTTCTTT; CDR3aa: CASSADRNTEAFF
d_gene: TRBD1; len: 11; j_gene: TRBJ1-1; v_gene: TRBV30; abundance: many; CDR3nt: TGTGCCTGGACCCAGGGGGTGAAAGCTTTCTTT; CDR3aa: CAWTQGVKAFF
d_gene: TRBD2; len: 21; j_gene: TRBJ2-1; v_gene: TRBV7-8; abundance: many; CDR3nt: TGTGCCAGCAGCACCGATTTTTTCCGGGGCGGGAGTGGATCGTCCTACAATGAGCAGTTCTTC; CDR3aa: CASSTDFFRGGSGSSYNEQFF
d_gene: -; len: 13; j_gene: TRBJ2-4; v_gene: TRBV20-1; abundance: -; CDR3nt: TGCAGTGCTCCAGGGGTAGCCAAAAACATTCAGTACTTC; CDR3aa: CSAPGVAKNIQYF
d_gene: -; len: 14; j_gene: TRBJ1-6; v_gene: TRBV20-1; abundance: many; CDR3nt: TGCAGTGCAGGGGGTTCGACCTATAATTCACCCCTCCACTTT; CDR3aa: CSAGGSTYNSPLHF
d_gene: -; len: 14; j_gene: TRBJ2-1; v_gene: TRBV20-1; abundance: -; CDR3nt: TGCAGTGCTAGAGAGCGCGGGGATTACAATGAGCAGTTCTTC; CDR3aa: CSARERGDYNEQFF
d_gene: -; len: 16; j_gene: TRBJ2-7; v_gene: TRBV7-2; abundance: -; CDR3nt: TGTGCCAGCAGCTTAACCTCTGCGCCGGAGATTGACGAGCAGTACTTC; CDR3aa: CASSLTSAPEIDEQYF
d_gene: -; len: 12; j_gene: TRBJ1-4; v_gene: TRBV18; abundance: -; CDR3nt: TGTGCCAGCTCACGTGATGATGAAAAACTGTTTTTT; CDR3aa: CASSRDDEKLFF
d_gene: TRBD1; len: 17; j_gene: TRBJ2-2; v_gene: TRBV19; abundance: few; CDR3nt: TGTGCCAGTAGTCTGGGGACAGGGGCGGTGAGCACCGGGGAGCTGTTTTTT; CDR3aa: CASSLGTGAVSTGELFF
d_gene: -; len: 13; j_gene: TRBJ1-5; v_gene: TRBV11-2; abundance: many; CDR3nt: TGTGCCAGCAGCTTAGTACCCGGGCAGCCCCAGCATTTT; CDR3aa: CASSLVPGQPQHF
d_gene: -; len: 16; j_gene: TRBJ2-7; v_gene: TRBV11-1; abundance: -; CDR3nt: TGTGCCAGCAGCGACCCCGCGGGCCCCAAATTCTACGAGCAGTACTTC; CDR3aa: CASSDPAGPKFYEQYF